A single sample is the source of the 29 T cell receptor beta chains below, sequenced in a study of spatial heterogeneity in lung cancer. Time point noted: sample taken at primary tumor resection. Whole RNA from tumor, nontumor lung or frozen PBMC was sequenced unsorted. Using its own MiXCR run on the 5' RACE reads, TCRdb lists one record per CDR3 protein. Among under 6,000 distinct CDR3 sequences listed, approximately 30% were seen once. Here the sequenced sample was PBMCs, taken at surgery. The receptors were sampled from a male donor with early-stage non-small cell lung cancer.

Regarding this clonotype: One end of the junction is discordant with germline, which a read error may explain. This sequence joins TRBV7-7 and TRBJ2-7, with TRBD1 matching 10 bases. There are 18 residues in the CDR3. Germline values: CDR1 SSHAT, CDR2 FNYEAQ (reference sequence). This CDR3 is CASSQNPHSGTGDNEQYF. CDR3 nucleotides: TGTGCTAGCAGCCAAAACCCTCATTCGGGGACAGGGGATAACGAGCAGTACTTC.

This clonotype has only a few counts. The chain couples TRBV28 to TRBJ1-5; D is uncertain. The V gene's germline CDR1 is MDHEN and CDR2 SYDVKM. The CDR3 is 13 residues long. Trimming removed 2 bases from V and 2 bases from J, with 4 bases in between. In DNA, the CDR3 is TGTGCCAGCAGTTTACAACGCAATCAGCCCCAGCATTTT. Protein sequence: CASSLQRNQPQHF.

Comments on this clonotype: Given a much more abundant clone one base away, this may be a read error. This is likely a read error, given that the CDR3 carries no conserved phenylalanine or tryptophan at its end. This CDR3 is CASSRGAWETQYY. The DNA of the CDR3 is TGTGCCAGCAGCCGGGGGGCGTGGGAGACCCAGTACTAC. The chain links TRBV7-3 to TRBJ2-5; D is perhaps TRBD2 (7 bases). V gave up 5 bases and J gave up 5 bases, with 12 bases separating them. Germline V gives CDR1 SGHTA, CDR2 FQGTGA. The CDR3 has 13 residues.

The CDR3 here is CAISDYGDRVDDGYTF. CDR3 sequence (DNA): TGTGCCATCAGTGATTACGGGGACAGGGTTGATGATGGCTACACCTTC. J is TRBJ1-2 and V is TRBV10-3; 9 positions agree with TRBD1. V gave up 3 bases and J gave up 6 bases; unmatched junction bases: 11. This CDR3 is 16 amino acids long. Germline loops: CDR1 ENHRY, CDR2 SYGVKD.

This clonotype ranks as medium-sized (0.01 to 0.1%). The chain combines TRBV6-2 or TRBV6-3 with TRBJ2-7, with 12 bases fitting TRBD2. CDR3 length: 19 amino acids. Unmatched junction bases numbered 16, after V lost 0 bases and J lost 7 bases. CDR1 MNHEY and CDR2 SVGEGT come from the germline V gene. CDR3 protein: CASSYSLGRDATSGGEQYF. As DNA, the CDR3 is TGTGCCAGCAGTTACTCGTTGGGTCGCGACGCGACTAGCGGGGGAGAGCAGTACTTC.

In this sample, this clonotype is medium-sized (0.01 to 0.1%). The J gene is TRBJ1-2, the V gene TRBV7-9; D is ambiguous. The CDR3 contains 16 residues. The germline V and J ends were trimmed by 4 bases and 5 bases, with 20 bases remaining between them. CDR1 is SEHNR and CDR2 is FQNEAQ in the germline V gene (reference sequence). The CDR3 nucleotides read TGTGCCAGCAGCTCCCTCTACTTCTTCGCGGTTTATGGCTACACCTTC. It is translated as CASSSLYFFAVYGYTF.

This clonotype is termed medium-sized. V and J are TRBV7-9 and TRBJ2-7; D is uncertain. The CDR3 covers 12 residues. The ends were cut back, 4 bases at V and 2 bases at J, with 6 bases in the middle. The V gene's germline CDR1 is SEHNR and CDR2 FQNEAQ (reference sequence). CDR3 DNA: TGTGCCAGCAGCTCGCGTGCCTACGAGCAGTACTTC. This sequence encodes CASSSRAYEQYF.

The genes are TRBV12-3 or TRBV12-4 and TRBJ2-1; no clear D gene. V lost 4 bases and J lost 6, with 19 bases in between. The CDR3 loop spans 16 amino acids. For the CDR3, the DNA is TGTGCCAGCAGTTCGGGCCTGCGCAGACTGGCCAATGAGCAGTTCTTC. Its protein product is CASSSGLRRLANEQFF.

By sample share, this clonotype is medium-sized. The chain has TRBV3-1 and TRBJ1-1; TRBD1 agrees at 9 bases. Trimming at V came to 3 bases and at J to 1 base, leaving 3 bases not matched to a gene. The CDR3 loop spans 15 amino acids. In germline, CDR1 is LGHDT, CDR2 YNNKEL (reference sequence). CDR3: CASSHLDRGNTEAFF. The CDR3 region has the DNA TGTGCCAGCAGCCACCTGGACAGGGGGAACACTGAAGCTTTCTTT. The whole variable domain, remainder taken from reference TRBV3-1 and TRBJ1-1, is DTAVSQTPKYLVTQMGNDKSIKCEQNLGHDTMYWYKQDSKKFLKIMFSYNNKELIINETVPNRFSPKSPDKAHLNLHINSLELGDSAVYFCASSHLDRGNTEAFFGQGTRLTVV.

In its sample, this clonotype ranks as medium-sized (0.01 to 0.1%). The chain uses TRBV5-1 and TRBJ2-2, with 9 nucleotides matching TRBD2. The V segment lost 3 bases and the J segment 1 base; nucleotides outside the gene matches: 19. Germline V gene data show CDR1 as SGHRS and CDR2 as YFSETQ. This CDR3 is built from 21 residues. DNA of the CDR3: TGCGCCAGCAGCTCCCGACCCGGGCGCACTCTACTAGCGGGGAACACCGGGGAGCTGTTTTTT. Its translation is CASSSRPGRTLLAGNTGELFF. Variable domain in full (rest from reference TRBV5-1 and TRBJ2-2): KAGVTQTPRYLIKTRGQQVTLSCSPISGHRSVSWYQQTPGQGLQFLFEYFSETQRNKGNFPGRFSGRQFSNSRSEMNVSTLELGDSALYLCASSSRPGRTLLAGNTGELFFGEGSRLTVL.

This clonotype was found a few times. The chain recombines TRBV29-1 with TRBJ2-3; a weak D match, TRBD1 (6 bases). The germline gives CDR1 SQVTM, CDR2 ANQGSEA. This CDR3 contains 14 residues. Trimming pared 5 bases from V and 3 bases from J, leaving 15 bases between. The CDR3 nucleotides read TGCAGCGTTCGCCGGGACATTCAAACAGATACGCAGTATTTT. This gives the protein CSVRRDIQTDTQYF.

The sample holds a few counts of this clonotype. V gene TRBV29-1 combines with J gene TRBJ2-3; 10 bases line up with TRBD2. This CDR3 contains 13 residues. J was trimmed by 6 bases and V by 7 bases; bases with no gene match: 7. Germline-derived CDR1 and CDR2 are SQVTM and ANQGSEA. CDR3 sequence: CSAPGLAPDTQYF. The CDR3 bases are TGCAGCGCTCCGGGACTAGCGCCCGATACGCAGTATTTT.

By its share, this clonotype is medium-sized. CDR3 sequence (DNA): TGTGCCAGCAGCTCCCTCGGAGGCGGGAGAGAGACCCAGTACTTC. Translating it yields CASSSLGGGRETQYF. The chain links TRBV7-9 to TRBJ2-5; TRBD2 matches 7 bases. The CDR3 loop spans 15 amino acids. The V and J ends lost 4 bases and 4 bases, in that order; junction bases with no gene match: 9. CDR1 and CDR2 from the germline V gene are SEHNR and FQNEAQ (reference sequence).

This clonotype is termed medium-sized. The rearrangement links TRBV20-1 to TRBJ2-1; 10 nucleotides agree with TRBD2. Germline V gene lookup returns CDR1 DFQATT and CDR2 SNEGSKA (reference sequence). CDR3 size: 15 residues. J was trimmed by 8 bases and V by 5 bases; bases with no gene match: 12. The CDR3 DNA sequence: TGCAGTGCTCACTCGGGACTAGCGATCAACGATGAGCAGTTCTTC. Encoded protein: CSAHSGLAINDEQFF.

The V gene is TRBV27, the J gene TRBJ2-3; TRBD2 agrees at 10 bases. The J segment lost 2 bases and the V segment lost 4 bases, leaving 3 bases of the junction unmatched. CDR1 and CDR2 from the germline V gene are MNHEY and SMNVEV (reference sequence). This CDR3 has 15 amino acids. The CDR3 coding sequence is TGTGCCAGCAGTTGGACTAGCGGCACCACAGATACGCAGTATTTT. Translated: CASSWTSGTTDTQYF.

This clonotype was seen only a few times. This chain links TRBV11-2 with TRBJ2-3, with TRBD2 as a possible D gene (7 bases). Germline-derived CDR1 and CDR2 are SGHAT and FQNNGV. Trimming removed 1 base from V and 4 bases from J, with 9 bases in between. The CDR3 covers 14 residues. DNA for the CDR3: TGTGCCAGCAGCTTAGGGGGGGGCGCAGATACGCAGTATTTT. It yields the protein CASSLGGGADTQYF.

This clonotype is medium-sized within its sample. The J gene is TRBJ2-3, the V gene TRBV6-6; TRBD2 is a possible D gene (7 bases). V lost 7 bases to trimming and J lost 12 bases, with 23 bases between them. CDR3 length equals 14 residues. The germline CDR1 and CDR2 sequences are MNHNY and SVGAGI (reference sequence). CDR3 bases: TGTGCCAGCATAGCCCGGGGGGCAGAGCTAATCCAGTATTTT. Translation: CASIARGAELIQYF.

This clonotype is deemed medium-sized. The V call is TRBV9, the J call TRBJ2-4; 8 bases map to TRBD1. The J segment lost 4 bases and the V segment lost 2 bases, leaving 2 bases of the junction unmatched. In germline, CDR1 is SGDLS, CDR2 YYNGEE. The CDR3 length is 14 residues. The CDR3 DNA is TGTGCCAGCAGCGTCGGGACAGGAAAAAACATTCAGTACTTC. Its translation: CASSVGTGKNIQYF.

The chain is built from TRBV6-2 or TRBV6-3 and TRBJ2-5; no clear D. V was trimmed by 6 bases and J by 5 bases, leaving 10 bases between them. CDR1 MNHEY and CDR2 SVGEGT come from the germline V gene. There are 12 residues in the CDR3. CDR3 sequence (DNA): TGTGCCAGCAGCTCGTTCGGGGAGACCCAGTACTTC. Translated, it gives CASSSFGETQYF.

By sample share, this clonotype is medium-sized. CDR3 residues: CASSFLTGTSEQYF. In nucleotides, the CDR3 is TGTGCCAGCAGTTTTTTGACAGGGACGAGCGAGCAGTACTTC. This chain connects TRBV28 to TRBJ2-7; TRBD1 matches at 7 bases. CDR3 size: 14 residues. V lost 3 bases and J lost 6; bases outside the gene matches: 8. CDR1 is MDHEN and CDR2 is SYDVKM in the germline V gene.

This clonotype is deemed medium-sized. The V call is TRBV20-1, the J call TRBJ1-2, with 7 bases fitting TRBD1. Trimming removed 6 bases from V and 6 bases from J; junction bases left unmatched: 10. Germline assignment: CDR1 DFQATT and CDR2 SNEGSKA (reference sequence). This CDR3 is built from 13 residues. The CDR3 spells CSARQGGVDGYTF. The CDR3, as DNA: TGCAGTGCGCGACAGGGCGGGGTTGATGGCTACACCTTC.

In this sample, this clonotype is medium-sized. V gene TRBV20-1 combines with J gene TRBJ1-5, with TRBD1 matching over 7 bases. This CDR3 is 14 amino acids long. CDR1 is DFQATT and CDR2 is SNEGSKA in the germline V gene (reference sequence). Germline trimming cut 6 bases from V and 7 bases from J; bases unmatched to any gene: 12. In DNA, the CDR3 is TGCAGTGCCCAAGGGGGCGGGGGAGACCAGCCCCAGCATTTT. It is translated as CSAQGGGGDQPQHF.

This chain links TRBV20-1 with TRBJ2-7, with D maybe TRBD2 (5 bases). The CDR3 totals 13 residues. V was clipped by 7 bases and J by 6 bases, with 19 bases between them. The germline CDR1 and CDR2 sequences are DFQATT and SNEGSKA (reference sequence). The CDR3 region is CSGEGSPPREQYF. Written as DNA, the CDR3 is TGCAGTGGAGAGGGCAGTCCCCCCCGCGAGCAGTACTTC.

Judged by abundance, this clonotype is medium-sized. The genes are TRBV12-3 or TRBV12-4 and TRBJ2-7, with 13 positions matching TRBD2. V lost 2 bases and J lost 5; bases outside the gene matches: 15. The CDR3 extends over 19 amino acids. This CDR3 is CASSLSSQGTSGNDHEQYF. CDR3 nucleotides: TGTGCCAGCAGTTTATCGAGCCAAGGGACTAGCGGGAACGACCACGAGCAGTACTTC.

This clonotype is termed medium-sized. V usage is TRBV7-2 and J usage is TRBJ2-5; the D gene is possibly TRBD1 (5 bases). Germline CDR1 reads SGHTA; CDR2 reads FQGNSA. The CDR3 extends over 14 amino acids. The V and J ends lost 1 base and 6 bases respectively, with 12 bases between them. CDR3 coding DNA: TGTGCCAGCAGCTTAGAGTCAGGGATGAAGACCCAGTACTTC. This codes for CASSLESGMKTQYF.

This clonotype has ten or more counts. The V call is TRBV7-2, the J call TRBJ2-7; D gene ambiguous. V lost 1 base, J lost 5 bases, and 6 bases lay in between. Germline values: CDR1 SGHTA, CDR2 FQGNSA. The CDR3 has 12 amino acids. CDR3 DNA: TGTGCCAGCAGCTTAGACACAAACGAGCAGTACTTC. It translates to CASSLDTNEQYF.

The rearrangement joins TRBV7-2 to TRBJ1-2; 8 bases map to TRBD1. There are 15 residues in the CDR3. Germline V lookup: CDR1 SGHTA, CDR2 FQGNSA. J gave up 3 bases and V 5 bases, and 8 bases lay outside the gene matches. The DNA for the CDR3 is TGTGCCAGCAGCCTCGGACAGGGAACTCACTATGGCTACACCTTC. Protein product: CASSLGQGTHYGYTF.

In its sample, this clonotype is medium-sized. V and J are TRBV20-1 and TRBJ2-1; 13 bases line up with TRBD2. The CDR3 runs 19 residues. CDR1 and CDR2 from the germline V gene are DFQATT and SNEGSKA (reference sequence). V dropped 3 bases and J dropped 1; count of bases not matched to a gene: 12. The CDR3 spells CSASSLAGGVRGSYNEQFF. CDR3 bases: TGCAGTGCTAGCTCACTAGCGGGAGGGGTGAGGGGATCCTACAATGAGCAGTTCTTC.

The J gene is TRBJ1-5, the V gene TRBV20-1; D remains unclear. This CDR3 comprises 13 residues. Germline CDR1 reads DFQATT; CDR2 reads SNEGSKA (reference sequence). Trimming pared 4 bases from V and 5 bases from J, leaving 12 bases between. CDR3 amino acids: CSATKGSDQPQHF. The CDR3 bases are TGCAGTGCTACGAAAGGGTCTGATCAGCCCCAGCATTTT.